These T cell receptor beta chains were read from a single sample in a study of T cells in localized non-small cell lung cancer. The repertoire was sequenced with immunoSEQ multiplex PCR; TCRdb's copy has only in-frame clones and lacks some. This table has around 54,000 clones, 70% to 90% appearing once. Sequences were derived from peripheral blood, sampled before any cancer treatment. The receptors shown here come from a male donor at least 60 years old with stage III squamous cell lung carcinoma. Both conserved end residues are trimmed from each CDR3.

V gene	J gene	CDR3 protein
TRBV28	TRBJ2-2	ASSLWASGVYWELF
TRBV7-8	TRBJ1-2	ASSPTDRDYGYT
TRBV5-6	TRBJ2-7	ASSLVGTGRYEQY
TRBV11-2	TRBJ2-3	ASSLRAGAADTQY
TRBV9	TRBJ1-3	ASSVAGAYGNTIY
TRBV5-5	TRBJ1-6	ASSLGGAGYSPLH
TRBV7-6	TRBJ2-1	ASSASVYNEQF
TRBV9	TRBJ2-5	ASSVDRGRETQY
TRBV5-4	TRBJ1-6	ASSPGPDRTNSPLH
TRBV7-9	TRBJ2-7	ASSFGGGRAYEQY
TRBV7-2	TRBJ2-5	ASSLDNFGGGETQY
TRBV9	TRBJ1-1	ASSVGGGPGEAF
TRBV5-4	TRBJ2-5	ASRRGQETQY
TRBV7-2	TRBJ2-7	ASSLTMSGGYEQY
TRBV9	TRBJ2-7	ASSVDGGRAGEQY
TRBV19	TRBJ1-2	ASMPGTGSTYGYT
TRBV1	TRBJ2-1	TSSLPRTRNNEQF
TRBV2	TRBJ1-5	ASSARISGQPQH
TRBV18	TRBJ1-5	ASSPRDSELGPQH
TRBV10-3	TRBJ1-4	ASQPGQRNEKLF
TRBV2	TRBJ1-6	ASRLRTGSGNSPLH
TRBV19	TRBJ2-5	ASSIQDQETQY
TRBV5-4	TRBJ2-7	ASRFGNEQY
TRBV11-2	TRBJ2-1	ASSLRLAAYNEQF
TRBV2	TRBJ2-3	ASTLDREFDTQY
TRBV19	TRBJ1-2	ASSIRRRTAGGYT
TRBV30	TRBJ2-1	AWNGGNEQF
TRBV5-5	TRBJ1-5	ASSPSPGRNQPQH
TRBV9	TRBJ2-7	ASSAGLAGFYEQY
TRBV5-1	TRBJ2-2	ASSLIGTDTGELF
TRBV19	TRBJ1-5	ASSTGGTVTNQPQH